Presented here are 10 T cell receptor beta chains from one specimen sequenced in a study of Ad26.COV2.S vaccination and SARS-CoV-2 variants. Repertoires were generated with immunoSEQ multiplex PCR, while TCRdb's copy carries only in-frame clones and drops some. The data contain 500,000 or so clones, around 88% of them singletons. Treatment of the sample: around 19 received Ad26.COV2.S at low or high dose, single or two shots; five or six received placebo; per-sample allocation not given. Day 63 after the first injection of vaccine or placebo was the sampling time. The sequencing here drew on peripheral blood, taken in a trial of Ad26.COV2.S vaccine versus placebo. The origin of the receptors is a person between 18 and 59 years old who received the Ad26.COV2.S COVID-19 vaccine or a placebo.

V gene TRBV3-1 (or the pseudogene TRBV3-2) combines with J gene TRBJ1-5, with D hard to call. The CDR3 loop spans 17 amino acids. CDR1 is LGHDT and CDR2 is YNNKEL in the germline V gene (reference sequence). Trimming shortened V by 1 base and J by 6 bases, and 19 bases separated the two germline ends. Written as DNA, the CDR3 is TGTGCCAGCAGCCAAGGCCAGCTGGGAACGGTCGGTCAGCCCCAGCATTTT. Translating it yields CASSQGQLGTVGQPQHF.

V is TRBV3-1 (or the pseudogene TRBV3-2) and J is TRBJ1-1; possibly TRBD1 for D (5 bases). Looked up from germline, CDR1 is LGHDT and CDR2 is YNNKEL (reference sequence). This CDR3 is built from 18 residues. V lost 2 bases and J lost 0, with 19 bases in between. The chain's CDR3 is CASSQIGTPGAMNTEAFF. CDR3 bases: TGTGCCAGCAGCCAAATTGGGACGCCCGGAGCCATGAACACTGAAGCTTTCTTT.

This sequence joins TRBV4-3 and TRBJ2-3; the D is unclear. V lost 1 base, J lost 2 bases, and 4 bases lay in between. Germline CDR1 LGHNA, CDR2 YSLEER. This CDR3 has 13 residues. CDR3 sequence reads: CASSQGSTDTQYF. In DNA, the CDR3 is TGCGCCAGCAGCCAAGGTTCCACAGATACGCAGTATTTT.

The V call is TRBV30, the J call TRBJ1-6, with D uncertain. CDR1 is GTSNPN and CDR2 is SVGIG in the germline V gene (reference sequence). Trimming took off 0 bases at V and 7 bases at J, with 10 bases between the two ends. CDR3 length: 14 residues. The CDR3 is CAWSVLGSNSPLHF. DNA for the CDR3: TGTGCCTGGAGTGTACTAGGATCGAATTCACCCCTCCACTTT.

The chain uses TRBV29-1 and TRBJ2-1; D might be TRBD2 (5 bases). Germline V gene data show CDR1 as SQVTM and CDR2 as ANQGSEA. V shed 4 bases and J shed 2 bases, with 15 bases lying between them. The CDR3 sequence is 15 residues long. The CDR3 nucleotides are TGCAGCGTTGTCAATAAGCGGAGGCCCTACAATGAGCAGTTCTTC. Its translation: CSVVNKRRPYNEQFF.

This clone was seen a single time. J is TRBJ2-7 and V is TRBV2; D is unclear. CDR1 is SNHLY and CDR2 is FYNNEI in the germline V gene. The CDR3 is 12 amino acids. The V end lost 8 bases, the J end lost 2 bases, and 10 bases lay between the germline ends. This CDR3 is CASHRLAYEQYF. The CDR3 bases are TGTGCCAGCCACCGCCTGGCCTACGAGCAGTACTTC.

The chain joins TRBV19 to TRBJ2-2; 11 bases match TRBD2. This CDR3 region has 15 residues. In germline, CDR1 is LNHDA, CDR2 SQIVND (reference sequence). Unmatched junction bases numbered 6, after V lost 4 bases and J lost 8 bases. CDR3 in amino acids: CASSKLAGVEGELFF. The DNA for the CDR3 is TGTGCCAGTAGTAAACTAGCGGGAGTGGAGGGGGAGCTGTTTTTT.

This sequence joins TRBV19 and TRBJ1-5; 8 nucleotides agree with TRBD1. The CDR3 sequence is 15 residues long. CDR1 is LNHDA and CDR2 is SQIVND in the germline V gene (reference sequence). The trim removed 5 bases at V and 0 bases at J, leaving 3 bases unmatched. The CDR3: CASSSTGDSNQPQHF. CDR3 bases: TGTGCCAGTAGTTCGACAGGGGATAGCAATCAGCCCCAGCATTTT.

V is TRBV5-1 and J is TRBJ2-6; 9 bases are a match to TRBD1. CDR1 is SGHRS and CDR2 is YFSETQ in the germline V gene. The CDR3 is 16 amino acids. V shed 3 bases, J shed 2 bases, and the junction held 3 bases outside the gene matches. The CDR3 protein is CASSSGTGTGANVLTF. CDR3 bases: TGCGCCAGCAGCTCCGGGACAGGGACTGGGGCCAACGTCCTGACTTTC.

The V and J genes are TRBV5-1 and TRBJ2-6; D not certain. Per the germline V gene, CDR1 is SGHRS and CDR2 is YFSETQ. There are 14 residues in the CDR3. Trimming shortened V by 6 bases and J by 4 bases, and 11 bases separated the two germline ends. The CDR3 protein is CASTDTRGANVLTF. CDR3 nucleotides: TGCGCCAGCACCGATACGCGGGGGGCCAACGTCCTGACTTTC.